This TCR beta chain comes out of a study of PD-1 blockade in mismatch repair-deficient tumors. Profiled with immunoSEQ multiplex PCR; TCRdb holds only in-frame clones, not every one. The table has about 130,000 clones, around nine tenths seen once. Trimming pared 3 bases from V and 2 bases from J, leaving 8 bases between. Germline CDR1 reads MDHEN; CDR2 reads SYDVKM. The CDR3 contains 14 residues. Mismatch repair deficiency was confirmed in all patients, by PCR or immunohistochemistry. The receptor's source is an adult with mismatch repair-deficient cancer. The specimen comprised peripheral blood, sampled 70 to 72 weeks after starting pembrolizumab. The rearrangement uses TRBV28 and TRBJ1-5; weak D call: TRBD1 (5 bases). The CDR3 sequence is CASSLPGRNQPQHF. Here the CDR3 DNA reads TGTGCCAGCAGTTTGCCAGGGCGCAATCAGCCCCAGCATTTT.